The 3 T cell receptor beta chains listed next were all sequenced from one sample in a study of Ad26.COV2.S vaccination and SARS-CoV-2 variants (dated by TCRdb to the early 2020s). The treatment or condition label, as the study defines it: over 15 received Ad26.COV2.S at low or high dose, single or two shots; 5 received placebo; per-sample allocation not given. For vaccine and placebo recipients, repertoires were sequenced using samples collected on day 63 after the first injection. The receptor library was made with the immunoSEQ multiplex PCR assay. The table comes from immuneACCESS by way of TCRdb, which keeps in-frame sequences with V and J called. Part of the clones is missing from these tables; in studies checked, under half for an unresolved V gene and the rest for unknown reasons. The sample data list 450,000 to 550,000 clones, and 89% of these were observed just once. Of the sample, just over 2.5% falls within the top ten clones.

The material was peripheral blood, obtained in a trial of Ad26.COV2.S vaccine versus placebo. The source is a person between 18 and 60 years old who received the Ad26.COV2.S COVID-19 vaccine or a placebo.

This chain connects TRBV6-1 to TRBJ1-2; the D is unclear. The CDR3 is 14 amino acids. V lost 2 bases to trimming and J lost 2 bases, with 9 bases between them. Germline loops: CDR1 MNHNS, CDR2 SASEGT. The CDR3 DNA is TGTGCCAGCAGTGAAACCCGGGGAAACTATGGCTACACCTTC. Residues: CASSETRGNYGYTF.

The chain uses TRBV3-1 (or the pseudogene TRBV3-2) and TRBJ1-3, with 8 bases aligning to TRBD1. Germline V gene data show CDR1 as LGHDT and CDR2 as YNNKEL (reference sequence). Trimming at V came to 4 bases and at J to 10 bases, leaving 12 bases not matched to a gene. The CDR3 sequence is 15 residues long. CDR3 sequence: CASSPTGTGPTTIYF. The CDR3 nucleotides are TGTGCCAGCAGCCCGACCGGGACAGGTCCCACAACCATATATTTT.

The chain couples TRBV7-3 to TRBJ2-3; possible D gene TRBD2, 5 bases. There are 13 residues in the CDR3. Germline-derived CDR1 and CDR2 are SGHTA and FQGTGA. Between the trimmed V and J ends, which lost 5 bases and 3 bases, there was a span of 9 bases. The CDR3 spells CASSASGTDTQYF. CDR3 nucleotides: TGTGCCAGCAGCGCGTCGGGGACAGATACGCAGTATTTT.